The source of this T cell receptor beta chain is a study of CD8 T cells in ankylosing spondylitis. This clonotype has more than one count but fewer than ten. No antigen is known for it. After removal of 5 bases from V and 7 bases from J, the junction contained 11 bases not matched to a gene. This CDR3 comprises 16 residues. Germline-derived CDR1 and CDR2 are SEHNR and FQNEAQ (reference sequence). Study results and caveats: Both synovial fluid and blood in reactive arthritis had previously been reported to carry some motif variants. Matched ankylosing spondylitis synovial fluid reportedly showed significant enrichment of disease-linked clones. There was a TCR beta motif, made of fewer than 10 highly homologous variants, that appeared characteristic of ankylosing spondylitis blood.

Molecular-barcoded quantitative 5'-RACE produced these TCR beta libraries. Each CDR3 protein is one row after TCRdb ran MiXCR on the 5' RACE reads. The sample carries about 330,000 distinct CDR3 sequences, less than 10% recorded once. The V call is TRBV7-9, the J call TRBJ2-1; the match to TRBD2 covers 10 bases. This receptor was identified in a male donor with ankylosing spondylitis. The sequenced material came from blood, either unsorted or a sorted T cell fraction (not recorded which). The CDR3 DNA reads as TGTGCCAGCAGCCCGACCCTAGCGGGAGTCGGAAATGAGCAGTTCTTC. Its protein product is CASSPTLAGVGNEQFF.